This T cell receptor beta chain appears in the sequencing data of a study of tumor T cells in aggressive B-cell lymphoma (dated by TCRdb to the late 2010s). On this clone: No antigen is known for it. No clone much larger than this one lies a single base away; base qualities are absent.

The CDR3, from cysteine to phenylalanine, totals 16 residues. Only CDR3 DNA remains: 48 bases, in frame from the first base. The germline V end is reduced by 2 bases and the J end by 7 bases; junction bases left unmatched: 7. From a lookup of the germline V gene, CDR1 and CDR2 are ENHRY and SYGVKD. Library construction relied on the immunoSEQ multiplex PCR assay. TCRdb provides this immuneACCESS table in a form limited to in-frame rearrangements. Some clones are lacking; in checked studies, under half of them reflect an unresolved V gene, and why the rest are absent is not known. The sample table holds 9,000 to 13,000 clones, of which around nine tenths were seen once. The top ten hold about 3.1% of the sample.

Recombination linked TRBV10-3 to TRBJ1-6; TRBD1 matches 8 bases in the middle. This clonotype was sampled from an adult with diffuse large B cell lymphoma. Sequenced sample: tumor tissue. Here is the DNA: TGTGCCATCAGTGAGCTTGGACAGGGTGGAAATTCACCCCTCCACTTT. This sequence encodes CAISELGQGGNSPLHF.